These T cell receptor beta chains were read from a single sample in a study of cytomegalovirus exposure and HLA in healthy donors. Assay used: immunoSEQ multiplex PCR; TCRdb lists only in-frame clones, some missing. The repertoire has 100,000 or so clones, 75% to 85% of them found once; the top ten carry 2% to 2.5%. The sample was PBMCs. The receptor source for this set is a man aged 30 to 39 in good health and CMV-seronegative. Both conserved end residues are trimmed from each CDR3. The order of the fields is V gene, CDR3 protein.

>TRBV28
ASSSLTSGSYNEQF
>TRBV2
ASSPTRVKQF
>TRBV7-9
SSSPRRDSGANVLT
>TRBV6-6
ASIAGIELF
>TRBV6-1
ASSERQGYGYT
>TRBV28
ASSLRGLAGPYEHY
>TRBV27
ASSFLHNEQF
>TRBV4-1
ASSLQGAVLGSGANVLT
>TRBV18
ASSLRREDGYT
>TRBV7-2
ASSLRQGMASDTQY
>TRBV18
ASSLGQANEKLF
>TRBV2
ASRVQGAQY